The 4 T cell receptor beta chains given below trace back to one sample, sequenced in a study of regulatory T cells in long-lasting Graves disease. Time point in this sample: persistent/refractory GD, antithyroid drugs over 5 years with positive TRAb. Extracted RNA from PBMCs served as the source of the TCR library. Arm-PCR of CDR3 regions and iRepertoire HTBI primers were used to build TCR beta libraries. TCRdb reprocessed the multiplex PCR reads with MiXCR, giving one entry per CDR3 protein. The table shows about 460,000 distinct CDR3 sequences, with approximately 23% occurring only once. The sample was peripheral blood mononuclear cells (PBMCs), taken when the disease was refractory, from a patient treated with antithyroid drugs. Receptors were obtained from a female donor with Graves disease.

The V and J genes are TRBV15 and TRBJ1-6; D may be TRBD1 (5 bases). This CDR3 spans 15 amino acids. Trimming pared 5 bases from V and 3 bases from J, leaving 11 bases between. From germline, CDR1 is LNHNV and CDR2 YYDKDF (reference sequence). CDR3 sequence reads: CATSLGPNYNSPLHF. CDR3 nucleotides: TGTGCCACCAGCCTGGGACCGAACTATAATTCACCCCTCCACTTT.

This clonotype showed up just once. This chain uses TRBV28 with TRBJ1-5, with a possible D match to TRBD1 (5 bases). CDR3 length: 14 amino acids. In germline, CDR1 is MDHEN, CDR2 SYDVKM. V shed 1 base and J shed 7 bases, with 11 bases lying between them. The CDR3 coding sequence is TGTGCCAGCAGTTTATTCGGAGGGGAGCAGCCCCAGCATTTT. Translated, it gives CASSLFGGEQPQHF.

The chain is built from TRBV5-1 and TRBJ2-7; 9 bases fit TRBD1. CDR1 SGHRS and CDR2 YFSETQ come from the germline V gene. V gave up 0 bases and J gave up 1 base; unmatched junction bases: 8. This CDR3 comprises 17 residues. CDR3 nucleotide sequence: TGCGCCAGCAGCTTGGGGGACAGGGAGGTAGCGTCCTACGAGCAGTACTTC. Protein product: CASSLGDREVASYEQYF.

This clonotype was counted many times. The rearrangement joins TRBV20-1 to TRBJ2-7; D may be TRBD1 (8 bases). Germline V lookup: CDR1 DFQATT, CDR2 SNEGSKA (reference sequence). CDR3 length: 13 amino acids. V dropped 6 bases and J dropped 3 bases, with 15 bases sitting between them. The CDR3 is CSATGGGDYEQYF. CDR3 coding DNA: TGCAGTGCCACAGGGGGGGGGGACTACGAGCAGTACTTC.